One T cell receptor beta chain is described in this entry. Antigen specificity is unknown. In germline, CDR1 is KGHSH, CDR2 LQKENI. The length of the CDR3 is 17 residues. The V gene end was trimmed by 0 bases and the J gene end by 3 bases; junction bases not matched to a gene: 4. These data come from a study of read filtering for tumor transcriptome and immune sequencing. Study details: Transcriptome libraries were built from DNase-treated RNA.

Bone marrow was sampled from every patient at the time of active disease. Study-wide findings and caveats: In IR-seq, single-read clonotypes were around four fifths of clonotypes but approximately 3.5% of reads.

Molecular barcoded adaptors covering alpha/delta and beta/gamma chains were used on 400 ng RNA. TCRdb redid the calling of the reads with MiXCR, one entry per CDR3 protein. The table includes 100,000 to 150,000 distinct CDR3 sequences, roughly 13% detected once. This TCR was sampled from a donor aged 40 or over with multiple myeloma. The specimen sequenced was a population of CD138-negative cells sorted from bone marrow. The chain is built from TRBV18 and TRBJ2-3; 12 bases map to TRBD2. The CDR3 nucleotides are TGTGCCAGCTCACCACCAGAACTAGCGGGAGGAACAGATACGCAGTATTTT. It codes for CASSPPELAGGTDTQYF.